This T cell receptor beta chain was captured in a study of cytomegalovirus exposure and HLA in healthy donors. Study results and caveats: Follow-up analysis later connected one missense variant in DCLRE1C with trimming of TCR beta V- and J-genes. Researchers reported that a few CMV-associated chains were confirmed in vitro as CMV antigen-specific. Data from an earlier analysis indicated that most TCR beta V segments were productive either about 90% or about 30% of the time.

The germline gives CDR1 SNHLY, CDR2 FYNNEI. V shed 3 bases and J shed 7 bases, with 6 bases lying between them. The CDR3 is 12 residues long. The PCR employed 60 Vbeta primers together with 13 Jbeta primers. In the original workflow: In a later analysis, the count reached 82 million or so unique TCR beta chains, with 9 million to 11 million shared. Using immunoSEQ multiplex PCR, the repertoire was profiled, and TCRdb retains in-frame clones only, with some absent. Clone size and the V and J calls come from that table; the DNA yielded D and trimming. This repertoire shows tens of thousands of clones, 70% found once; its top ten account for less than 10%. This clone was picked up a small number of times. Its cognate antigen is unknown.

The sample was PBMCs. The rearrangement joins TRBV2 to TRBJ2-2; D gene uncertain. The sequence was obtained from a woman between 50 and 59 years old in good health and CMV-seropositive. The CDR3 DNA sequence: TGTGCCAGCAGTGAGGTCAGCGGGGAGCTGTTTTTT. Translated, it gives CASSEVSGELFF.